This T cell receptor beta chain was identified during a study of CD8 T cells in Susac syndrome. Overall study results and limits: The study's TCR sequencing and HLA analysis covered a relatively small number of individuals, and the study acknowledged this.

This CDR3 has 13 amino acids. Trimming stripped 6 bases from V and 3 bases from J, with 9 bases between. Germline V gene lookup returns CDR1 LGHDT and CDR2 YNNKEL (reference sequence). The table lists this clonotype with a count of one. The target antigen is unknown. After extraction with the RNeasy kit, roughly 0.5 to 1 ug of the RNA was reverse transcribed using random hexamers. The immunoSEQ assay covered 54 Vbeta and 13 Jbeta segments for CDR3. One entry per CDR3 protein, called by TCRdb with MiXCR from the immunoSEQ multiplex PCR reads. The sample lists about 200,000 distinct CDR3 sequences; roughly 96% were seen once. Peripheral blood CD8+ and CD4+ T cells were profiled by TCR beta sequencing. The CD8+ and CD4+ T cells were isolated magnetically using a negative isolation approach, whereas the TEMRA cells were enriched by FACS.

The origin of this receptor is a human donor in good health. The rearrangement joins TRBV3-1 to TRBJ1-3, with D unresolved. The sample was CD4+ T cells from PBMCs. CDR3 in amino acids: CASSHRGGNTIYF. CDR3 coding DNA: TGTGCCAGCAGTCACAGAGGTGGAAACACCATATATTTT.